This T cell receptor beta chain was retrieved from a study of T cells after yellow fever vaccination. The overall study: Fractions of low cell number were prepared using SMART-Seq v4 Ultra Low Input. Study-level findings and limits: Clones from primary vaccination mostly reappeared after the booster (around 96% CD4, about 85% CD8). The secondary response was weaker but peaked faster, day 5 versus 15. One caveat is that FACS-sorted repertoires could contain abundant clonotypes contaminating from the bulk population.

This clonotype was recorded a few times. Its cognate antigen is unknown. V was clipped by 3 bases and J by 7 bases, with 6 bases between them. CDR3 size: 11 residues. Each CDR3 protein is one row after TCRdb ran MiXCR on the 5' RACE reads. The sample records hundreds of thousands of distinct CDR3 sequences, around 20% being singletons. Sequencing used PBMCs, obtained before the yellow fever booster vaccination. The chain recombines TRBV12-3 or TRBV12-4 with TRBJ1-1; D unclear. The TCR was taken from a young man who received the YFV17D yellow fever vaccine. Here the CDR3 reads CASSLGIEAFF. In nucleotides, the CDR3 is TGTGCCAGCAGTTTGGGTATTGAAGCTTTCTTT.